One and the same sample provided the 27 T cell receptor beta chains below, sequenced in a study of response to subunit inactivated influenza vaccine. TCRdb recomputed calls from the RT-PCR reads with MiXCR, one row per CDR3 protein. The table records approximately 480,000 distinct CDR3 sequences, 9.5% to 12% of them present only once. The material was PBMCs from blood, obtained 40 to 50 days after vaccination. These receptors were obtained from a man aged 45 to 65 who received an inactivated influenza vaccine.

This clonotype was seen at least ten times. V is TRBV12-3 or TRBV12-4 and J is TRBJ2-7, with D perhaps TRBD2 (5 bases). This CDR3 contains 12 residues. Trimming pared 4 bases from V and 4 bases from J, leaving 8 bases between. CDR3 bases: TGTGCCAGCAGTTCCGGACTGTACGAGCAGTACTTC. Protein sequence: CASSSGLYEQYF.

The chain joins TRBV19 to TRBJ2-7; the D gene is possibly TRBD1 (6 bases). Trimming took 7 bases from V and 5 from J, leaving 18 bases between them. Germline V gene lookup returns CDR1 LNHDA and CDR2 SQIVND (reference sequence). The CDR3 contains 14 residues. The CDR3 nucleotides are TGTGCCAGTAAGGAACAGGGCTCCCGACACGAGCAGTACTTC. This sequence encodes CASKEQGSRHEQYF.

The CDR3 DNA is TGCAGTGCTAGGGGGAGAGGGGGACGGTACCAAGAGACCCAGTACTTC. Its protein product is CSARGRGGRYQETQYF. The chain combines TRBV20-1 with TRBJ2-5; D is possibly TRBD1 (6 bases). V lost 3 bases and J 0 bases, leaving 17 bases between the germline ends. The CDR3 has 16 residues. Germline loops: CDR1 DFQATT, CDR2 SNEGSKA (reference sequence).

The J gene is TRBJ2-5, the V gene TRBV7-2, with D perhaps TRBD2 (5 bases). Germline V lookup: CDR1 SGHTA, CDR2 FQGNSA. This CDR3 region has 14 residues. Trimming shortened V by 3 bases and J by 7 bases, and 15 bases separated the two germline ends. DNA for the CDR3: TGTGCCAGCAGCTTTCAGGCTCCTGGAGGGACCCAGTACTTC. Its protein product is CASSFQAPGGTQYF.

In its sample, this clonotype was seen a few times. V usage is TRBV15 and J usage is TRBJ2-2; D could derive from TRBD1 or TRBD2 (5 bases each). CDR1 and CDR2 (germline): LNHNV, YYDKDF (reference sequence). V lost 1 base and J 6 bases, leaving 12 bases between the germline ends. The CDR3 sequence is 15 residues long. CDR3 in DNA: TGTGCCACCAGCAGAGGGGCTGGGGGTCCCGGGGAGCTGTTTTTT. Its translation is CATSRGAGGPGELFF.

The V and J genes are TRBV6-2 or TRBV6-3 and TRBJ2-7; D uncertain. With 2 bases removed from V and 3 bases from J, the gap between germline ends came to 11 bases. The CDR3 runs 14 residues. Germline V gene lookup returns CDR1 MNHEY and CDR2 SVGEGT. The CDR3 DNA reads TGTGCCAGCAGTTACCCTCCGTGGGGCTACGAGCAGTACTTC. Its protein is CASSYPPWGYEQYF.

This clonotype occurred many times. The chain couples TRBV29-1 to TRBJ1-1; 7 nucleotides agree with TRBD1. The CDR3 has 11 residues. Trimming removed 7 bases from V and 11 bases from J; junction bases left unmatched: 10. Germline V gene sequence: CDR1 SQVTM, CDR2 ANQGSEA. The CDR3 reads CSALTGLDAFF. The CDR3 coding sequence is TGCAGCGCCCTGACAGGGCTTGACGCTTTCTTT.

The chain joins TRBV20-1 to TRBJ2-3; 8 bases fit TRBD2. The V and J ends lost 0 bases and 0 bases, in that order; junction bases with no gene match: 8. Per germline, CDR1 DFQATT and CDR2 SNEGSKA (reference sequence). CDR3 length equals 17 residues. The CDR3 region is CSARDWRRGVSTDTQYF. As DNA, the CDR3 is TGCAGTGCTAGAGATTGGCGGCGGGGGGTTAGCACAGATACGCAGTATTTT.

V and J are TRBV7-6 and TRBJ1-2; D is undetermined. This CDR3 region has 13 residues. Germline lookup yields CDR1 SGHVS and CDR2 FNYEAQ. V was trimmed by 6 bases and J by 4 bases, leaving 12 bases between them. This CDR3 reads CASSPRHIYGYTF. The CDR3 DNA follows: TGTGCCAGCAGTCCAAGACATATCTATGGCTACACCTTC. Combining the CDR3 with reference TRBV7-6 and TRBJ1-2 gives the whole variable domain GAGVSQSPRYKVTKRGQDVALRCDPISGHVSLYWYRQALGQGPEFLTYFNYEAQQDKSGLPNDRFSAERPEGSISTLTIQRTEQRDSAMYRCASSPRHIYGYTFGSGTRLTVV.

This clonotype appeared many times. V and J are TRBV28 and TRBJ2-7; D uncertain. The CDR3 is 13 amino acids. Germline V lookup: CDR1 MDHEN, CDR2 SYDVKM. V dropped 6 bases and J dropped 2 bases, with 11 bases sitting between them. CDR3 sequence (DNA): TGTGCCAGCAGAGACCCATTGACCTACGAGCAGTACTTC. Translated: CASRDPLTYEQYF. The full variable domain, completed using reference TRBV28 and TRBJ2-7, is DVKVTQSSRYLVKRTGEKVFLECVQDMDHENMFWYRQDPGLGLRLIYFSYDVKMKEKGDIPEGYSVSREKKERFSLILESASTNQTSMYLCASRDPLTYEQYFGPGTRLTVT.

This clonotype was counted many times. The rearrangement uses TRBV28 and TRBJ2-7; D is uncertain. This CDR3 is built from 16 residues. The ends were cut back, 6 bases at V and 2 bases at J, with 20 bases in the middle. Germline loops: CDR1 MDHEN, CDR2 SYDVKM. CDR3 nucleotide sequence: TGTGCCAGCAGACCCCCCGTCGGCCCTGGGACCTACGAGCAGTACTTC. Amino acids: CASRPPVGPGTYEQYF. Supplemented by reference TRBV28 and TRBJ2-7, the full variable domain reads DVKVTQSSRYLVKRTGEKVFLECVQDMDHENMFWYRQDPGLGLRLIYFSYDVKMKEKGDIPEGYSVSREKKERFSLILESASTNQTSMYLCASRPPVGPGTYEQYFGPGTRLTVT.

This clonotype appeared a few times. V and J are TRBV15 and TRBJ1-5, with 8 bases lining up with TRBD1. The CDR3 has 15 residues. Trimming at V came to 4 bases and at J to 6 bases, leaving 8 bases not matched to a gene. Germline lookup yields CDR1 LNHNV and CDR2 YYDKDF (reference sequence). The chain's CDR3 is CATSTYDRGGQPQHF. CDR3 DNA: TGTGCCACCAGCACGTACGACAGGGGTGGTCAGCCCCAGCATTTT.

This clonotype appeared many times. This rearrangement joins TRBV10-3 to TRBJ1-1; D gene unclear. The germline V and J ends were trimmed by 0 bases and 1 base, with 9 bases remaining between them. This CDR3 has 15 residues. Germline V gene lookup returns CDR1 ENHRY and CDR2 SYGVKD. The CDR3 is CAISESFRQNTEAFF. Here the CDR3 DNA reads TGTGCCATCAGTGAGTCATTCCGACAGAACACTGAAGCTTTCTTT.

This clonotype showed up many times. The genes are TRBV7-9 and TRBJ2-3; 7 bases fit TRBD1. The ends lost 4 bases at V and 0 bases at J; junction bases unmatched: 7. CDR3 length: 16 amino acids. CDR1 and CDR2 from the germline V gene are SEHNR and FQNEAQ (reference sequence). The CDR3 loop is CASSYLQGFSTDTQYF. As DNA, the CDR3 is TGTGCCAGCAGCTACTTACAGGGGTTCAGCACAGATACGCAGTATTTT.

The rearrangement links TRBV7-2 to TRBJ2-7; D not certain. The CDR3 runs 14 residues. Germline CDR1 SGHTA, CDR2 FQGNSA. V dropped 5 bases and J dropped 6 bases, with 17 bases sitting between them. The CDR3 coding sequence is TGTGCCAGCAGCCAAGGTCTCCCCCCCCTCGAGCAGTACTTC. This sequence encodes CASSQGLPPLEQYF.

The chain carries TRBV11-2 and TRBJ2-5; 8 bases map to TRBD1. Germline lookup yields CDR1 SGHAT and CDR2 FQNNGV. This CDR3 contains 15 residues. Losses at the gene ends were 4 bases for V and 3 bases for J; bases not matched to a gene: 7. CDR3 nucleotides: TGTGCCAGCAGCTGGTCGGGACAGGAGAAAGAGACCCAGTACTTC. Amino acids: CASSWSGQEKETQYF.

Many counts were recorded for this clonotype. Germline is not matched at one junction end, which may reflect a read error. V is TRBV5-1 and J is TRBJ2-3, with D maybe TRBD1 (5 bases). The length of the CDR3 is 14 residues. Germline CDR1 SGHRS, CDR2 YFSETQ. CDR3 DNA: TGTGCCAGCAGCTTGGGGCAGGGAAGAGATACGCAGTATTTT. It translates to CASSLGQGRDTQYF.

This chain joins TRBV28 and TRBJ2-2; D is perhaps TRBD2 (6 bases). The CDR3 is made up of 14 amino acids. Trimming pared 7 bases from V and 5 bases from J, leaving 14 bases between. CDR1 MDHEN and CDR2 SYDVKM come from the germline V gene. In DNA form, the CDR3 reads TGTGCCAGCACCCGTGGGGGGTCAACCGGGGAGCTGTTTTTT. As protein: CASTRGGSTGELFF.

This chain connects TRBV24-1 to TRBJ2-2; the D gene is possibly TRBD2 (6 bases). The CDR3 has 19 amino acids. The germline V and J ends were trimmed by 1 base and 0 bases, with 17 bases remaining between them. CDR1 and CDR2 from the germline V gene are KGHDR and SFDVKD. CDR3 nucleotides: TGTGCCACCAGTGATTTTAAGGTCTTGCGGGGCGCGAACACCGGGGAGCTGTTTTTT. This encodes CATSDFKVLRGANTGELFF.

The chain combines TRBV11-2 with TRBJ2-1; TRBD2 matches 11 bases. The J segment lost 1 base and the V segment lost 5 bases, leaving 7 bases of the junction unmatched. This CDR3 spans 17 amino acids. Germline V gene lookup returns CDR1 SGHAT and CDR2 FQNNGV. CDR3 amino acids: CASSPRRLAGSYNEQFF. The CDR3 region has the DNA TGTGCCAGCAGCCCGCGACGACTAGCGGGATCCTACAATGAGCAGTTCTTC.

This clonotype was found a few times. The CDR3 protein is CATSDTYQFGGELFF. Here the CDR3 DNA reads TGTGCCACCAGTGACACTTACCAATTTGGCGGGGAGCTGTTTTTT. The chain employs TRBV24-1 and TRBJ2-2; no clear D. Germline CDR1 is KGHDR and CDR2 is SFDVKD. V lost 4 bases and J lost 7, with 15 bases in between. CDR3 size: 15 residues.

This clonotype came up many times. The rearrangement joins TRBV12-3 or TRBV12-4 to TRBJ2-1, with 7 positions matching TRBD1. Unmatched junction bases numbered 11, after V lost 8 bases and J lost 7 bases. This CDR3 is 14 amino acids long. DNA of the CDR3: TGTGCCAGCCGCTGGGGCGGCAGGGGGAATGAGCAGTTCTTC. It codes for CASRWGGRGNEQFF.

In this sample, this clonotype turned up a few times. The chain joins TRBV12-3 or TRBV12-4 to TRBJ1-6; 9 nucleotides line up with TRBD1. The CDR3 is made up of 14 amino acids. The J segment lost 7 bases and the V segment lost 5 bases, leaving 3 bases of the junction unmatched. CDR3 in amino acids: CASSGQGRNSPLHF. The CDR3 bases are TGTGCCAGCAGTGGACAGGGGAGGAATTCACCCCTCCACTTT.

The sample holds many counts of this clonotype. The chain links TRBV7-9 to TRBJ2-1; TRBD2 matches 9 bases. CDR3 length equals 16 residues. With V trimmed by 4 bases and J by 0 bases, 4 bases remained unmatched. CDR1 is SEHNR, CDR2 FQNEAQ, per germline (reference sequence). The CDR3: CASSSYSGSSYNEQFF. The CDR3 DNA is TGTGCCAGCAGCTCATATAGCGGGAGCTCCTACAATGAGCAGTTCTTC.

Only a few counts were recorded for this clonotype. The chain combines TRBV11-1 with TRBJ1-2, with D maybe TRBD1 (6 bases). Looked up from germline, CDR1 is SGHAT and CDR2 is FQDESV (reference sequence). Trimming stripped 2 bases from V and 8 bases from J, with 33 bases between. The CDR3 runs to 20 residues. The CDR3 loop is CASSLRPITPQGSGGSGYTF. The CDR3 DNA reads TGTGCCAGCAGCTTAAGACCGATTACACCTCAGGGGAGTGGTGGTAGCGGCTACACCTTC.

This clonotype was seen at least ten times. This chain connects TRBV20-1 to TRBJ2-1, with 13 bases aligning to TRBD2. J lost 7 bases, V lost 6 bases, and 6 bases had no gene match. The CDR3 is 14 residues long. CDR1 DFQATT and CDR2 SNEGSKA come from the germline V gene (reference sequence). CDR3 protein: CSAAGTSGINEQFF. The CDR3 DNA sequence: TGCAGTGCAGCCGGGACTAGCGGGATAAATGAGCAGTTCTTC.

This clonotype appeared a few times. This rearrangement joins TRBV9 to TRBJ2-1; 13 nucleotides align to TRBD2. This CDR3 spans 17 amino acids. Looked up from germline, CDR1 is SGDLS and CDR2 is YYNGEE. The V gene end was trimmed by 4 bases and the J gene end by 9 bases; junction bases not matched to a gene: 13. The CDR3 DNA is TGTGCCAGCAGCCCGCGACTAGCGGGGGGCCTCGGTCGTGAGCAGTTCTTC. Its translation: CASSPRLAGGLGREQFF.